A single sample is the source of the 17 T cell receptor beta chains below, sequenced in a study of blood T cell repertoires in COVID-19. Profiling relied on immunoSEQ multiplex PCR, and the TCRdb table lists in-frame clones only, not all of them. The table records about 39,000 clones, approximately 86% of them present only once. The material sequenced was peripheral blood. The receptor source for this set is a middle-aged man with active COVID-19.

This clone is a singleton in its sample. V and J are TRBV5-1 and TRBJ2-3; 11 bases fit TRBD2. CDR1 SGHRS and CDR2 YFSETQ come from the germline V gene. This CDR3 comprises 16 residues. With V trimmed by 3 bases and J by 3 bases, 6 bases remained unmatched. In nucleotides, the CDR3 is TGCGCCAGCAGCTATATAGCGGGAGGGGAGACAGATACGCAGTATTTT. This gives the protein CASSYIAGGETDTQYF. Looking up the rest from reference TRBV5-1 and TRBJ2-3 gives the full variable domain: KAGVTQTPRYLIKTRGQQVTLSCSPISGHRSVSWYQQTPGQGLQFLFEYFSETQRNKGNFPGRFSGRQFSNSRSEMNVSTLELGDSALYLCASSYIAGGETDTQYFGPGTRLTVL.

This clone was counted a few times. V usage is TRBV14 and J usage is TRBJ1-3; no reliable D call. The germline gives CDR1 SGHDN, CDR2 FVKESK. The V end lost 0 bases, the J end lost 0 bases, and 12 bases lay between the germline ends. The CDR3 length is 17 residues. The CDR3 DNA sequence: TGTGCCAGCAGCCAAGATGCCGCATCAGGCTCTGGAAACACCATATATTTT. Protein: CASSQDAASGSGNTIYF.

V and J are TRBV5-1 and TRBJ1-5, with 12 bases fitting TRBD1. The V segment lost 4 bases and the J segment 7 bases; nucleotides outside the gene matches: 6. The germline V gene encodes CDR1 SGHRS and CDR2 YFSETQ. The CDR3 is 15 residues long. This CDR3 reads CASSPGTGGHQPQHF. In DNA form, the CDR3 reads TGCGCCAGCAGCCCCGGGACAGGGGGCCACCAGCCCCAGCATTTT.

This chain joins TRBV4-2 and TRBJ2-5; 9 positions agree with TRBD2. V shed 0 bases and J 4 bases; nucleotides not matched to a gene: 12. The CDR3 contains 18 residues. Per the germline V gene, CDR1 is LGHNA and CDR2 is YNFKEQ. The CDR3 region has the DNA TGTGCCAGCAGCCAAGATCTTCGTGGCGGGAGGGCCGCAGAGACCCAGTACTTC. It specifies CASSQDLRGGRAAETQYF.

The CDR3 coding sequence is TGTGCCAGCAGCTTAGCGTCGTCCGGCCTAGAGGATACGCAGTATTTT. As protein: CASSLASSGLEDTQYF. V gene TRBV11-3 combines with J gene TRBJ2-3, with no clear D. CDR1 SGHNT and CDR2 YENEEA come from the germline V gene. CDR3 length equals 16 residues. V shed 1 base and J shed 6 bases, with 17 bases lying between them.

The chain employs TRBV5-1 and TRBJ1-3; no reliable D call. Trimming removed 4 bases at V and 1 base at J, with 6 bases between. The CDR3 covers 13 residues. CDR1 is SGHRS, CDR2 YFSETQ, per germline. The CDR3 DNA is TGCGCCAGCAGCCCAGATTCTGGAAACACCATATATTTT. Amino acid sequence: CASSPDSGNTIYF. Full variable domain (outside the CDR3, taken from reference TRBV5-1 and TRBJ1-3): KAGVTQTPRYLIKTRGQQVTLSCSPISGHRSVSWYQQTPGQGLQFLFEYFSETQRNKGNFPGRFSGRQFSNSRSEMNVSTLELGDSALYLCASSPDSGNTIYFGEGSWLTVV.

The chain has TRBV28 and TRBJ1-5; no reliable D call. CDR1 MDHEN and CDR2 SYDVKM come from the germline V gene. V shed 6 bases and J shed 4 bases, with 10 bases lying between them. The CDR3 is 13 residues long. CDR3 residues: CASSRAANQPQHF. CDR3 coding DNA: TGTGCCAGCAGCCGTGCGGCTAATCAGCCCCAGCATTTT.

A single count supports this clone. The V gene is TRBV16, the J gene TRBJ1-1; D is ambiguous. The CDR3 runs 13 residues. The V end was cut by 4 bases, the J end by 1 base, with 7 bases between. The germline CDR1 and CDR2 sequences are KGHSY and FQNENV. The CDR3 loop reads CASSPLANTEAFF. The DNA of the CDR3 is TGTGCCAGCAGCCCCCTAGCGAACACTGAAGCTTTCTTT.

This clone was counted only a few times. This rearrangement joins TRBV21-1 to TRBJ1-5; TRBD1, the D gene given by the table, was not confirmed from the DNA. TRBV21-1 has pseudogene status. This CDR3 comprises 15 residues. CDR3 loop: CASSPRTGYDQPQHF. CDR3 sequence (DNA): TGTGCCAGCAGCCCCCGGACAGGGTACGATCAGCCCCAGCATTTT.

V is TRBV19 and J is TRBJ1-4; D possibly corresponds to TRBD1 (5 bases). This CDR3 contains 16 residues. V was cut by 8 bases and J by 0 bases, with 16 bases left in between. Germline values: CDR1 LNHDA, CDR2 SQIVND (reference sequence). CDR3 in DNA: TGTGCCAGTTATCCTGGGGGGGTTCCAACTAATGAAAAACTGTTTTTT. As protein: CASYPGGVPTNEKLFF.

This clone has just one count. V gene TRBV7-3 combines with J gene TRBJ2-3, with TRBD2 matching over 10 bases. The CDR3 consists of 15 residues. Germline V gene sequence: CDR1 SGHTA, CDR2 FQGTGA. The V segment lost 8 bases and the J segment 0 bases; nucleotides outside the gene matches: 5. The CDR3 protein is CASAPTSGSTDTQYF. The CDR3 region has the DNA TGTGCCAGCGCCCCGACTAGCGGGAGCACAGATACGCAGTATTTT.

The CDR3 nucleotides read TGCGCCAGCAGCCAAGCCCGGACAGGGAATAATGAAAAACTGTTTTTT. It encodes CASSQARTGNNEKLFF. The chain joins TRBV4-1 to TRBJ1-4; 8 nucleotides agree with TRBD1. CDR3 size: 16 residues. V lost 1 base, J lost 4 bases, and 5 bases stayed unmatched. Germline V gene data show CDR1 as MGHRA and CDR2 as YSYEKL.

This clone appeared a few times. The J gene is TRBJ2-7, the V gene TRBV7-3; 9 bases align to TRBD2. The germline CDR1 and CDR2 sequences are SGHTA and FQGTGA. V was pared by 2 bases and J by 4 bases, with 0 bases of the junction left unmatched. The CDR3 has 13 amino acids. This chain's CDR3 is CASSLAGGYEQYF. Here the CDR3 DNA reads TGTGCCAGCAGCTTAGCGGGAGGGTACGAGCAGTACTTC.

The chain employs TRBV5-4 and TRBJ2-7, with 12 bases matching TRBD2. Germline lookup yields CDR1 SGHNT and CDR2 YYREEE (reference sequence). V trimming: 4 bases; J trimming: 0 bases; junction bases outside the gene matches: 8. This CDR3 is built from 17 residues. The CDR3 protein is CASSTGTSGLVSYEQYF. CDR3 DNA sequence: TGTGCCAGCAGCACCGGGACTAGCGGGCTGGTCTCCTACGAGCAGTACTTC.

The sample holds a few counts of this clone. Additional DNA sequences in this sample encode the identical CDR3. The chain employs TRBV9 and TRBJ1-1; 9 positions match TRBD1. V dropped 2 bases and J dropped 5; count of bases not matched to a gene: 1. This CDR3 is 13 amino acids long. Germline CDR1 and CDR2: SGDLS and YYNGEE. CDR3 residues: CASSVGTGTEAFF. Here the CDR3 DNA reads TGTGCCAGCAGCGTGGGGACAGGGACTGAAGCTTTCTTT.

The V and J genes are TRBV6-6 and TRBJ2-7; weak D call: TRBD2 (6 bases). V was clipped by 7 bases and J by 3 bases, with 13 bases between them. CDR3 length: 13 residues. Germline assignment: CDR1 MNHNY and CDR2 SVGAGI (reference sequence). CDR3 coding DNA: TGTGCCAGCATGAAACTAGCCAGCTACGAGCAGTACTTC. It is translated as CASMKLASYEQYF.

This chain connects TRBV6-6 to TRBJ1-1; 7 nucleotides align to TRBD1. Germline CDR1 and CDR2: MNHNY and SVGAGI (reference sequence). The V gene end was trimmed by 4 bases and the J gene end by 5 bases; junction bases not matched to a gene: 7. This CDR3 is 14 amino acids long. CDR3 region: CASSSSRGQTEAFF. The CDR3 bases are TGTGCCAGCAGTTCGAGTAGGGGGCAAACTGAAGCTTTCTTT.